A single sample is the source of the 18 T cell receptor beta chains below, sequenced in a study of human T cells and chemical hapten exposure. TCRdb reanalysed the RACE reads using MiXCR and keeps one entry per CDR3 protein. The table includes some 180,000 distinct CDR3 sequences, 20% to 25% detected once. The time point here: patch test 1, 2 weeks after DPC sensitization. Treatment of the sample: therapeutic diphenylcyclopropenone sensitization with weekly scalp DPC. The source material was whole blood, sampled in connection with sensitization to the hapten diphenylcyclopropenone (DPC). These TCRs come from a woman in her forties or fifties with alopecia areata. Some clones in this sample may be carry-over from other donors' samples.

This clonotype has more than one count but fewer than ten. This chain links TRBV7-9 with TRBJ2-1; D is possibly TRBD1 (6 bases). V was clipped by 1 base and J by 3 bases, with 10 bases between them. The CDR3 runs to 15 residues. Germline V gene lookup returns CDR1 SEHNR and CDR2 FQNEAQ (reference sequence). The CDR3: CASSLVTGSYNEQFF. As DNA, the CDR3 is TGTGCCAGCAGCTTAGTTACAGGGAGCTACAATGAGCAGTTCTTC.

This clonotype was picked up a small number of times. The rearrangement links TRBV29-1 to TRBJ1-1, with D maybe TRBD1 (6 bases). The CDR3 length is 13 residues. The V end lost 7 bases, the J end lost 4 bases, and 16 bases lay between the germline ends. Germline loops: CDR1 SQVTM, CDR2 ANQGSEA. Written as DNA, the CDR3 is TGCAGCGCTCTTAGGGGGGGGCCCACTGAAGCTTTCTTT. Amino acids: CSALRGGPTEAFF.

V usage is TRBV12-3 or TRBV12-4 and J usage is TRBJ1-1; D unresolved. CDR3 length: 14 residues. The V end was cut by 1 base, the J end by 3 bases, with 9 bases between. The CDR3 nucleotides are TGTGCCAGCAGTTTAGAAGGGCTTTACACTGAAGCTTTCTTT. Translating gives CASSLEGLYTEAFF.

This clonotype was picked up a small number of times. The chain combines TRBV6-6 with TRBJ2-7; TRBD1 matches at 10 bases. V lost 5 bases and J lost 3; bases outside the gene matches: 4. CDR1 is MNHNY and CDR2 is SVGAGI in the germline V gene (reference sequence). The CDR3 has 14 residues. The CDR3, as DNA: TGTGCCAGCAGTGAGGGACAGGGGCACTACGAGCAGTACTTC. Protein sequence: CASSEGQGHYEQYF.

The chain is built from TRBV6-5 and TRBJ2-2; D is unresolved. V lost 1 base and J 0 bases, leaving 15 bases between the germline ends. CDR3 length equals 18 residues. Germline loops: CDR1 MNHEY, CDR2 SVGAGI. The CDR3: CASSYFPSPPTNTGELFF. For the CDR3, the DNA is TGTGCCAGCAGTTACTTCCCCTCCCCCCCAACGAACACCGGGGAGCTGTTTTTT.

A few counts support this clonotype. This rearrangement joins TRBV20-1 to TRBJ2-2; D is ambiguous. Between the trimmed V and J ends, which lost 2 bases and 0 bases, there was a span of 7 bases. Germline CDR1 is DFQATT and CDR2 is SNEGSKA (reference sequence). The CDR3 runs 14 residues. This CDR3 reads CSARQIANTGELFF. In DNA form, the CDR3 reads TGCAGTGCTAGACAGATCGCGAACACCGGGGAGCTGTTTTTT.

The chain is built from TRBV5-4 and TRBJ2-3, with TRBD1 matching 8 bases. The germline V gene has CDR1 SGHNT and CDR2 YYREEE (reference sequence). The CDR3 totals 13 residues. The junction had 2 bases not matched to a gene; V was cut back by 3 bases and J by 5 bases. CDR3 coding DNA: TGTGCCAGCAGCTGGACAGGGTTAGATACGCAGTATTTT. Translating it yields CASSWTGLDTQYF.

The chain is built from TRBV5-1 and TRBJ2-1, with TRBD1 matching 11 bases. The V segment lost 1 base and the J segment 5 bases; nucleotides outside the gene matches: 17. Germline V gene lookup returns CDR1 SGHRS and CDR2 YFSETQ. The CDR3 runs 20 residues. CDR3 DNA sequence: TGCGCCAGCAGCTTGTGGGGACAGGGGGGCAGCTTTGAAGTTAACAATGAGCAGTTCTTC. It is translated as CASSLWGQGGSFEVNNEQFF.

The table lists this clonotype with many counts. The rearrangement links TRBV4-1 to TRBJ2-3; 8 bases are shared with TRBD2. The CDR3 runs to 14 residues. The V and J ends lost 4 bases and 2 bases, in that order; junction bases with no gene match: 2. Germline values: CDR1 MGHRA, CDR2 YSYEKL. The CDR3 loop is CASSRREATDTQYF. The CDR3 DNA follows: TGCGCCAGCAGCCGGCGGGAGGCCACAGATACGCAGTATTTT.

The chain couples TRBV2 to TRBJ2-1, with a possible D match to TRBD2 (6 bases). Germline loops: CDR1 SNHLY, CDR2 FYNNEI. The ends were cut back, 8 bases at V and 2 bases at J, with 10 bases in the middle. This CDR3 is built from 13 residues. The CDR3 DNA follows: TGTGCCAGCGGGCGGGAAGCCTACAATGAGCAGTTCTTC. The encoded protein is CASGREAYNEQFF.

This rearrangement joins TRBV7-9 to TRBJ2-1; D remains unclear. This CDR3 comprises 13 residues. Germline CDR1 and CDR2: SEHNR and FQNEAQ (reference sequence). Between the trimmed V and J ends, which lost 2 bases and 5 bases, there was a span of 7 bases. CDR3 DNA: TGTGCCAGCAGCTTACAGGTACACAATGAGCAGTTCTTC. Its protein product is CASSLQVHNEQFF.

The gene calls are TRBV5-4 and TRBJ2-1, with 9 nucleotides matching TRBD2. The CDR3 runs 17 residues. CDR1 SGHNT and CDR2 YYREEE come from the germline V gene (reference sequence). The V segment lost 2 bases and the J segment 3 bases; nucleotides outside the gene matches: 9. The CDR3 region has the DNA TGTGCCAGCAGCTTTCGAGTCGGTAGCGGGAGCTACAATGAGCAGTTCTTC. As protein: CASSFRVGSGSYNEQFF.

CDR3 residues: CASSLGRQTIEAFF. In DNA, the CDR3 is TGCGCCAGCAGCTTGGGCCGACAAACTATTGAAGCTTTCTTT. The chain employs TRBV5-1 and TRBJ1-1, with D uncertain. This CDR3 spans 14 amino acids. Trimming shortened V by 0 bases and J by 7 bases, and 13 bases separated the two germline ends. Germline V gives CDR1 SGHRS, CDR2 YFSETQ.

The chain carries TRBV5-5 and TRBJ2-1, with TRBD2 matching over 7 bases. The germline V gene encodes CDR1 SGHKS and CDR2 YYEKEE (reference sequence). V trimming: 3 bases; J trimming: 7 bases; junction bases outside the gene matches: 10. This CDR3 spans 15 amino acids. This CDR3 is CASSSMAGVRNEQFF. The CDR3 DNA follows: TGTGCCAGCAGCTCAATGGCGGGAGTGCGGAATGAGCAGTTCTTC.

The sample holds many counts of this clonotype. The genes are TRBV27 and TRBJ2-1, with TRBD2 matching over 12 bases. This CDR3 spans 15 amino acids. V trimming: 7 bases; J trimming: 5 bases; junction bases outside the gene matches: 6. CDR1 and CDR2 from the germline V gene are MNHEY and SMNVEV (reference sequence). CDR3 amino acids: CASTPLAGGNNEQFF. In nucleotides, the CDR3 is TGTGCCAGCACCCCGCTAGCGGGAGGGAACAATGAGCAGTTCTTC.

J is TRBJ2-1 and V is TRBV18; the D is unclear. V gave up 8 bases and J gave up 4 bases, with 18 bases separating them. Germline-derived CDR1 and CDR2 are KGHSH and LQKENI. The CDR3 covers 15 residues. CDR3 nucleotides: TGTGCCAGCGCAGAAAGGGCCGGTGGGTACAATGAGCAGTTCTTC. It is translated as CASAERAGGYNEQFF.

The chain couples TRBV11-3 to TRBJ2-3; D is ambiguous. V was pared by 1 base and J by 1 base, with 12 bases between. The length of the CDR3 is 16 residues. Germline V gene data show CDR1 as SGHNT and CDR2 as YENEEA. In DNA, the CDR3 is TGTGCCAGCAGCTTAGGAGCAGAAGGCGGCACAGATACGCAGTATTTT. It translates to CASSLGAEGGTDTQYF.

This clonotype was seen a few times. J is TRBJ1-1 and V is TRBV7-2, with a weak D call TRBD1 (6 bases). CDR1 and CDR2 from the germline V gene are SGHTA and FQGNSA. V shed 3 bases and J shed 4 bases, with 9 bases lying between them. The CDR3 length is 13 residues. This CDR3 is CASSFRTATEAFF. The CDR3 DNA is TGTGCCAGCAGCTTCAGGACAGCCACTGAAGCTTTCTTT.